The 22 T cell receptor beta chains presented below share a single source sample, sequenced in a study of response to subunit inactivated influenza vaccine. TCRdb itself ran the RT-PCR reads through MiXCR, one entry per CDR3 protein. Found here are roughly 570,000 distinct CDR3 sequences, roughly 13% of them singletons; the top ten hold roughly 13%. This sample comprised PBMCs from blood, obtained roughly 6 weeks after vaccination. Source of these receptors: a man in his fifties who received an inactivated influenza vaccine.

The table lists this clonotype with a few counts. The chain links TRBV20-1 to TRBJ1-1; D gene ambiguous. CDR1 DFQATT and CDR2 SNEGSKA come from the germline V gene (reference sequence). The CDR3 sequence is 13 residues long. V lost 2 bases and J lost 5, with 12 bases in between. CDR3 coding DNA: TGCAGTGCTAGAAGCACGGACCCAACTGAAGCTTTCTTT. Translated, it gives CSARSTDPTEAFF.

This clonotype was picked up a small number of times. The rearrangement joins TRBV4-3 to TRBJ2-1; 9 bases are shared with TRBD2. Trimming removed 1 base from V and 3 bases from J; junction bases left unmatched: 7. The CDR3 spans 17 residues. The germline V gene has CDR1 LGHNA and CDR2 YSLEER. CDR3 DNA: TGCGCCAGCAGCCAAGGGGTCCAGCGGGAGGTCTACAATGAGCAGTTCTTC. Its protein product is CASSQGVQREVYNEQFF.

There are a few counts of this clonotype. The V call is TRBV20-1, the J call TRBJ2-7, with D unresolved. V lost 6 bases to trimming and J lost 6 bases, with 18 bases between them. In germline, CDR1 is DFQATT, CDR2 SNEGSKA (reference sequence). This CDR3 has 13 amino acids. The CDR3 region is CSAPRFEKAEQYF. In nucleotides, the CDR3 is TGCAGTGCCCCAAGGTTTGAAAAGGCCGAGCAGTACTTC.

With respect to this clonotype: Sequence at one end of the junction differs from germline and may be a read error. The V and J genes are TRBV20-1 and TRBJ2-3, with a possible D match to TRBD2 (7 bases). Germline CDR1 DFQATT, CDR2 SNEGSKA (reference sequence). There are 14 residues in the CDR3. The CDR3 reads CSASRGGSTDKQYF. The CDR3 bases are TGCAGTGCCTCTAGGGGGGGCAGCACAGATAAGCAGTATTTT.

Concerning this clonotype itself: In this CDR3 the conserved last residue, phenylalanine or tryptophan, is missing, so a read error is likely. The chain combines TRBV28 with TRBJ2-1, with D possibly being TRBD2 (5 bases). Germline values: CDR1 MDHEN, CDR2 SYDVKM. This CDR3 comprises 14 residues. V lost 2 bases and J 9 bases, leaving 14 bases between the germline ends. The CDR3 nucleotides are TGTGCCAGCAGTTTACTTCAGCTAGCCCCTGAGCAGTTCCTC. Translating gives CASSLLQLAPEQFL.

V gene TRBV20-1 combines with J gene TRBJ2-3; D gene uncertain. Per the germline V gene, CDR1 is DFQATT and CDR2 is SNEGSKA (reference sequence). The CDR3 has 14 amino acids. The germline V and J ends were trimmed by 0 bases and 2 bases, with 9 bases remaining between them. The CDR3: CSARDVLITDTQYF. The CDR3 bases are TGCAGTGCTAGAGATGTTCTAATCACAGATACGCAGTATTTT.

This clonotype was seen only a few times. The chain combines TRBV4-3 with TRBJ1-6; D gene uncertain. This CDR3 contains 14 residues. Between the trimmed V and J ends, which lost 2 bases and 4 bases, there was a span of 6 bases. Per germline, CDR1 LGHNA and CDR2 YSLEER. The CDR3 spells CASSQWVYNSPLHF. Here the CDR3 DNA reads TGCGCCAGCAGCCAATGGGTGTATAATTCACCCCTCCACTTT.

This clonotype has ten or more counts. The chain has TRBV7-2 and TRBJ1-5; 9 positions agree with TRBD1. The ends lost 7 bases at V and 7 bases at J; junction bases unmatched: 8. CDR1 and CDR2 from the germline V gene are SGHTA and FQGNSA. The CDR3 length is 14 residues. The CDR3 here is CASTRQGEGQPQHF. The CDR3 coding sequence is TGTGCCAGCACCCGACAGGGGGAAGGACAGCCCCAGCATTTT.

Details on this clonotype: A much larger clone sits a single nucleotide away, making a read error possible. The rearrangement uses TRBV20-1 and TRBJ2-3; 11 bases are a match to TRBD2. The CDR3 contains 17 residues. CDR1 and CDR2 (germline): DFQATT, SNEGSKA (reference sequence). The CDR3 DNA follows: TGCTGTGCTAGAGATCGCACTAGCGGGAGTTTCGCAGATACGCAGTATTTT. Translation gives CCARDRTSGSFADTQYF.

The chain uses TRBV20-1 and TRBJ2-1, with 9 bases that match TRBD1. Looked up from germline, CDR1 is DFQATT and CDR2 is SNEGSKA (reference sequence). The CDR3 sequence is 14 residues long. V was clipped by 5 bases and J by 8 bases; unmatched bases: 10. The CDR3 sequence: CSAGDRGGSHEQFF. CDR3 DNA: TGCAGTGCTGGTGACAGGGGGGGCAGCCATGAGCAGTTCTTC.

This clonotype has only a few counts. The rearrangement links TRBV12-3 or TRBV12-4 to TRBJ2-1; 9 nucleotides line up with TRBD1. The CDR3 spans 15 residues. The junction had 8 bases not matched to a gene; V was cut back by 5 bases and J by 6 bases. The CDR3 loop reads CASSPRDRDVNEQFF. CDR3 bases: TGTGCCAGCAGTCCCCGGGACAGGGACGTCAATGAGCAGTTCTTC.

The table lists this clonotype with many counts. V and J are TRBV20-1 and TRBJ2-3; D is perhaps TRBD2 (6 bases). Germline V gene sequence: CDR1 DFQATT, CDR2 SNEGSKA (reference sequence). This CDR3 has 14 amino acids. V lost 3 bases to trimming and J lost 7 bases, with 17 bases between them. CDR3 loop: CSARAFRETNTQYF. CDR3 DNA: TGCAGTGCTAGGGCATTCCGGGAGACTAATACGCAGTATTTT.

This clonotype showed up just a few times. The V gene is TRBV12-3 or TRBV12-4, the J gene TRBJ2-1; D call uncertain. V was pared by 5 bases and J by 7 bases, with 18 bases between. This CDR3 comprises 15 residues. DNA of the CDR3: TGTGCCAGCAGTGCATCTCAATATAAGGTGAATGAGCAGTTCTTC. Residues: CASSASQYKVNEQFF.

This clonotype was counted at least ten times. V gene TRBV6-5 combines with J gene TRBJ2-7, with D unresolved. Germline CDR1 reads MNHEY; CDR2 reads SVGAGI. This CDR3 contains 15 residues. V lost 2 bases and J 2 bases, leaving 13 bases between the germline ends. CDR3 sequence (DNA): TGTGCCAGCAGTTACGCTAGGTCGCCGACCTACGAGCAGTACTTC. It yields the protein CASSYARSPTYEQYF.

This clonotype occurred many times. This chain links TRBV6-1 with TRBJ1-2, with unresolved D. Per the germline V gene, CDR1 is MNHNS and CDR2 is SASEGT. There are 14 residues in the CDR3. Trimming removed 8 bases at V and 3 bases at J, with 16 bases between. The CDR3 is CASSAEGAHYGYTF. The DNA of the CDR3 is TGTGCCAGCTCCGCCGAGGGCGCCCACTATGGCTACACCTTC.

The J gene is TRBJ2-3, the V gene TRBV10-3; D ambiguous. The CDR3 consists of 15 residues. The germline CDR1 and CDR2 sequences are ENHRY and SYGVKD. Trimming removed 3 bases at V and 1 base at J, with 11 bases between. The CDR3 sequence is CAISDSGFGTDTQYF. In nucleotides, the CDR3 is TGTGCCATCAGTGATTCGGGCTTTGGCACAGATACGCAGTATTTT.

Regarding this clonotype: The junction and the germline gene differ at one end; a read error may be behind it. The CDR3 spells CASSYSRDRVKTEAFF. Written as DNA, the CDR3 is TGTGCCAGCAGTTACTCGCGGGACAGGGTGAAGACTGAAGCTTTCTTT. This chain joins TRBV6-2 or TRBV6-3 and TRBJ1-1; 9 nucleotides line up with TRBD1. Germline V gene sequence: CDR1 MNHEY, CDR2 SVGEGT. This CDR3 has 16 amino acids.

The chain uses TRBV7-2 and TRBJ1-5; D possibly corresponds to TRBD1 (6 bases). CDR1 and CDR2 (germline): SGHTA, FQGNSA. V was cut by 6 bases and J by 6 bases, with 12 bases left in between. The CDR3 consists of 13 residues. CDR3 in amino acids: CASSEGVSQPQHF. The CDR3 nucleotides read TGTGCCAGCAGTGAGGGGGTTAGTCAGCCCCAGCATTTT.

Many counts were recorded for this clonotype. A read error may account for a junction end that differs from germline. The chain recombines TRBV18 with TRBJ2-7; D remains unclear. CDR1 and CDR2 from the germline V gene are KGHSH and LQKENI. CDR3 size: 11 residues. DNA of the CDR3: TGCGCCAGCAGCCCCGGATACGAGCAGTACTTC. Its translation: CASSPGYEQYF.

A few counts support this clonotype. The chain combines TRBV20-1 with TRBJ1-5, with D possibly TRBD1 on 5 matching bases. Germline CDR1 reads DFQATT; CDR2 reads SNEGSKA (reference sequence). The CDR3 sequence is 14 residues long. V was pared by 6 bases and J by 0 bases, with 12 bases between. CDR3 region: CSARRGASNQPQHF. DNA for the CDR3: TGCAGTGCCCGTCGAGGGGCTAGCAATCAGCCCCAGCATTTT.

This clonotype was detected a few times. The chain recombines TRBV9 with TRBJ1-2; 10 bases are a match to TRBD1. Germline loops: CDR1 SGDLS, CDR2 YYNGEE. Trimming cost V 4 bases and J 6 bases; bases outside gene matches: 12. CDR3 length: 16 amino acids. CDR3 nucleotides: TGTGCCAGCAGCTTCCGGGACAGGGGTTCATCGAATGGCTACACCTTC. The encoded protein is CASSFRDRGSSNGYTF.

This clonotype was seen only a few times. The chain uses TRBV11-2 and TRBJ2-2; 11 bases are a match to TRBD2. J was trimmed by 0 bases and V by 3 bases; bases with no gene match: 6. This CDR3 contains 18 residues. Germline CDR1 reads SGHAT; CDR2 reads FQNNGV. CDR3: CASSFLGLAGANTGELFF. Here the CDR3 DNA reads TGTGCCAGCAGCTTCCTAGGACTAGCGGGCGCGAACACCGGGGAGCTGTTTTTT.